These T cell receptor beta chains were read from a single sample in a study of blood T cell repertoires in COVID-19. Generated by immunoSEQ multiplex PCR, the TCRdb table keeps only in-frame clones and is missing some. The top ten clones hold approximately 2.5% of a sample with approximately 300,000 clones, around nine tenths of them seen once. Sequenced sample: PBMCs or T cells enriched from blood (not recorded which). Receptors were obtained from a woman in her late teens or twenties who had recovered from COVID-19. CDR3s include the opening cysteine and the closing phenylalanine or tryptophan. A D gene is named only where the DNA matches it firmly. Size values are once, few and many counts, or a class for expanded clones, and some rows have none.

v_call	j_call	clone_size	d_call	cdr3_aa	cdr3_nt
TRBV4-1	TRBJ2-1	once	-	CASSTRGGYNEQFF	TGCGCCAGCAGCACCCGCGGCGGCTACAATGAGCAGTTCTTC
TRBV19	TRBJ2-5	-	-	CASSKGVSGTQETQYF	TGTGCCAGTAGTAAAGGGGTCTCAGGGACTCAAGAGACCCAGTACTTC
TRBV9	TRBJ1-1	-	-	CASSAGHLNTEAFF	TGTGCCAGCAGCGCGGGACACTTGAACACTGAAGCTTTCTTT
TRBV4-2	TRBJ1-4	-	-	CASSQDLGPGEKLFF	TGTGCCAGCAGCCAAGATTTGGGCCCAGGAGAAAAACTGTTTTTT
TRBV5-1	TRBJ1-2	-	-	CASTLGGNSNYGYTF	TGCGCCAGCACCCTGGGGGGGAACTCTAACTATGGCTACACCTTC
TRBV28	TRBJ2-1	-	-	CASSSDPGPGGNEQFF	TGTGCCAGCAGTTCCGATCCGGGCCCCGGGGGTAATGAGCAGTTCTTC
TRBV7-8	TRBJ1-1	-	TRBD1	CASSGIRGPEGEAFF	TGTGCCAGCAGCGGGATCAGGGGGCCTGAGGGTGAAGCTTTCTTT
TRBV6-6	TRBJ2-3	once	-	CASSTRSTSTDTQYF	TGTGCCAGCAGTACTAGATCCACTAGCACAGATACGCAGTATTTT
TRBV9	TRBJ1-3	once	-	CASSVGEGSGNTIYF	TGTGCCAGCAGCGTAGGGGAGGGCTCTGGAAACACCATATATTTT
TRBV5-1	TRBJ1-1	few	TRBD1	CASGTGRNTEAFF	TGCGCCAGCGGGACAGGCCGGAACACTGAAGCTTTCTTT
TRBV15	TRBJ1-4	-	TRBD1	CATRPDRATNEKLFF	TGTGCCACCAGGCCAGACAGGGCAACTAATGAAAAACTGTTTTTT
TRBV11-3	TRBJ2-1	-	TRBD2	CASSLAGGRNEQFF	TGTGCCAGCAGCTTAGCGGGAGGTAGGAATGAGCAGTTCTTC
TRBV27	TRBJ1-6	few	-	CASGETSGGVPLHF	TGTGCCAGCGGCGAGACTTCCGGTGGTGTACCCCTCCACTTT
TRBV4-2	TRBJ2-5	-	TRBD2	CASSSTSGQETQYF	TGTGCCAGCAGCTCGACTAGCGGCCAAGAGACCCAGTACTTC
TRBV10-3	TRBJ1-5	-	-	CATKTGTGSNQPQHF	TGTGCCACCAAGACAGGAACGGGTAGCAATCAGCCCCAGCATTTT
TRBV19	TRBJ1-6	-	-	CASSIDRRLGSPLHF	TGTGCCAGTAGTATAGATCGGCGGCTCGGGTCACCCCTCCACTTT
TRBV29-1	TRBJ1-3	-	-	CSVETGGHGNTIYF	TGCAGCGTTGAAACGGGGGGGCATGGAAACACCATATATTTT
TRBV4-2	TRBJ2-7	-	TRBD2	CASSRGLAGSYEQYF	TGTGCCAGCAGCCGAGGACTAGCGGGATCCTACGAGCAGTACTTC
TRBV28	TRBJ2-7	-	-	CATNRDSYEQYF	TGTGCCACCAACAGGGATTCCTACGAGCAGTACTTC
TRBV11-3	TRBJ2-1	-	TRBD2	CASSLGLAVYNEQFF	TGTGCCAGCAGCTTAGGACTAGCGGTTTACAATGAGCAGTTCTTC
TRBV4-3	TRBJ2-1	-	TRBD2	CASSQDTGLAGALSLINNEQFF	TGCGCCAGCAGCCAGGACACGGGACTAGCGGGGGCCCTTTCCCTGATAAACAATGAGCAGTTCTTC
TRBV19	TRBJ2-2	-	TRBD1	CASSLRTGSGELFF	TGTGCCAGTAGTCTTCGGACAGGGTCCGGGGAGCTGTTTTTT
TRBV2	TRBJ2-2	-	TRBD2	CASTIAGGTGELFF	TGTGCCAGCACCATAGCGGGTGGCACCGGGGAGCTGTTTTTT
TRBV30	TRBJ1-1	once	-	CAWTQRVNTEAFF	TGTGCCTGGACTCAGCGAGTGAACACTGAAGCTTTCTTT
TRBV19	TRBJ1-1	once	TRBD1	CATDRGTTEAFF	TGTGCCACTGACAGGGGAACCACTGAAGCTTTCTTT
TRBV4-3	TRBJ2-3	-	-	CASSQYLGVARADTQYF	TGCGCCAGCAGCCAATATTTAGGGGTAGCTCGAGCAGATACGCAGTATTTT
TRBV6-2/TRBV6-3	TRBJ2-1	-	-	CASSYGGTEQFF	TGTGCCAGCAGTTATGGGGGCACTGAGCAGTTCTTC
TRBV10-3	TRBJ2-7	-	TRBD1	CAISVPLGAGGSYEQYF	TGTGCCATCAGTGTCCCTTTAGGGGCAGGGGGTTCCTACGAGCAGTACTTC